This T cell receptor (beta chain) is from a study of metastatic and nonmetastatic thyroid tumors. Study summary: Comparative analysis of repertoires was undertaken across blood and tumor or nodule tissue obtained from malignant and benign thyroid patients.

Under the authors' procedure: A distant-metastasis classifier for papillary thyroid cancer was built using CDR3 differences across clinicopathological groups. TCRdb re-called the PCR reads with MiXCR. The V and J calls shown here were made by TCRdb, not taken from the authors' results. The sample has over 4,500 clones, 28% seen once. As for this clone: Its antigen is as yet unknown.

All patients reached thyroid surgery having received no treatment beforehand. Study results and caveats: Relative to benign nodules, malignant thyroid tumors were reportedly characterized by significantly elevated TCR beta diversity in blood and tumor.

Trimming left V 3 bases short and J 7 bases short, with 19 bases between. The CDR3 sequence is 15 residues long. The germline V gene encodes CDR1 LNHDA and CDR2 SQIVND (reference sequence). The chain uses TRBV19 and TRBJ2-7; weak D call: TRBD1 (6 bases). This sequence originates from a female donor with papillary thyroid cancer or a benign thyroid nodule (not recorded which). Some clones in this sample may be carry-over from other donors' samples. The material sequenced was adjacent normal tissue. This CDR3 reads CASSIRDTISQEQYF. For the CDR3, the DNA is TGTGCCAGTAGTATTCGGGACACGATCTCGCAGGAGCAGTACTTC.